This TCR beta chain was recovered during a study of read filtering for tumor transcriptome and immune sequencing. Looking at the study overall: R-ISS stage counts were under 10 for I, roughly 15 for II, six or seven for III. TCR-mapped reads were about 3.5 to 10.27 million with IR-seq versus roughly 75 to 1,400 with RNA-seq.

Whole-study results and caveats: This fraction held mixed bone marrow immune cells after CD138-negative sorting. In IR-seq, single-read clonotypes were 75% to 90% of clonotypes but 3.5% to 4% of reads.

In germline, CDR1 is GTSNPN, CDR2 SVGIG (reference sequence). CDR3 length equals 18 residues. V gave up 2 bases and J gave up 4 bases; unmatched junction bases: 11. Many counts were recorded for this clonotype. Its antigen is unknown. Molecular barcoded adaptors covering alpha/delta and beta/gamma chains were used on 400 to 450 ng RNA. One entry per CDR3 protein results from TCRdb running MiXCR on the reads. In the table there are roughly 130,000 distinct CDR3 sequences, over 10% of which are singletons. This receptor was taken from a donor older than 35 with multiple myeloma. V gene TRBV30 combines with J gene TRBJ2-3; 14 bases map to TRBD2. The material sequenced was a population of CD138-negative cells sorted from bone marrow. CDR3 DNA sequence: TGTGCCTGGAGTCCATTCTCCGGGACTAGCGGGAGTGCAGATACGCAGTATTTT. Its translation: CAWSPFSGTSGSADTQYF.